The 19 T cell receptor beta chains below come from one sample, sequenced in a study of CD8+ T cells in alopecia areata. Sequencing relied on a cDNA template that was reverse transcribed from extracted RNA. TCRdb's table, derived via immunoSEQ multiplex PCR, lists solely in-frame clones and lacks some. The profile shows 100,000 to 130,000 clones, 55% to 75% of them singletons. Sequences were obtained from CD8+ T cells sorted from blood. Source of these receptors: a human donor in good health.

In this sample, this clone turned up a few times. The CDR3 here is CASSPGVGSYEQYF. The CDR3 DNA sequence: TGTGCCAGCTCACCAGGGGTCGGGTCCTACGAGCAGTACTTC. The chain joins TRBV18 to TRBJ2-7; D remains ambiguous. Germline V gene sequence: CDR1 KGHSH, CDR2 LQKENI. V gave up 2 bases and J gave up 1 base, with 9 bases separating them. The CDR3 is made up of 14 amino acids.

The chain carries TRBV13 and TRBJ2-5, with 14 bases that match TRBD2. The V segment lost 4 bases and the J segment 2 bases; nucleotides outside the gene matches: 3. This CDR3 contains 16 residues. Germline V lookup: CDR1 PRHDT, CDR2 FYEKMQ (reference sequence). CDR3 protein: CASSSGLAGGQETQYF. In DNA form, the CDR3 reads TGTGCCAGCAGCTCCGGACTAGCGGGGGGTCAAGAGACCCAGTACTTC.

This clone was detected many times. The chain has TRBV7-9 and TRBJ2-6; the D gene is possibly TRBD2 (6 bases). Trimming stripped 5 bases from V and 0 bases from J, with 14 bases between. The length of the CDR3 is 17 residues. The germline V gene has CDR1 SEHNR and CDR2 FQNEAQ (reference sequence). The CDR3 DNA is TGTGCCAGCAGCATGGGGGACTCCCACTCTGGGGCCAACGTCCTGACTTTC. This translates into CASSMGDSHSGANVLTF.

The chain joins TRBV7-2 to TRBJ1-1; TRBD1 matches at 11 bases. The CDR3 is 17 amino acids. Germline-derived CDR1 and CDR2 are SGHTA and FQGNSA. With V trimmed by 1 base and J by 8 bases, 12 bases remained unmatched. The CDR3 DNA is TGTGCCAGCAGCTTAGTGTCCGGACAGGGGGCGTGGGGCGAAGCTTTCTTT. Encoded protein: CASSLVSGQGAWGEAFF. The entire variable domain, with the rest obtained from reference TRBV7-2 and TRBJ1-1, is as follows: GAGVSQSPSNKVTEKGKDVELRCDPISGHTALYWYRQSLGQGLEFLIYFQGNSAPDKSGLPSDRFSAERTGGSVSTLTIQRTQQEDSAVYLCASSLVSGQGAWGEAFFGQGTRLTVV.

This clone was seen a single time. The V call is TRBV25-1, the J call TRBJ1-1; perhaps TRBD1 as D (5 bases). CDR3 length equals 11 residues. The germline V and J ends were trimmed by 11 bases and 10 bases, with 17 bases remaining between them. Germline V gene lookup returns CDR1 MGHDK and CDR2 SYGVNS. The CDR3 here is CAAQVGGAAFF. The CDR3 DNA sequence: TGTGCCGCACAGGTTGGAGGCGCAGCTTTCTTT. The full variable domain, completed using reference TRBV25-1 and TRBJ1-1, is EADIYQTPRYLVIGTGKKITLECSQTMGHDKMYWYQQDPGMELHLIHYSYGVNSTEKGDLSSESTVSRIRTEHFPLTLESARPSHTSQYLCAAQVGGAAFFGQGTRLTVV.

The chain links TRBV28 to TRBJ2-3, with D unclear. CDR3 length: 13 amino acids. Trimming cost V 2 bases and J 0 bases, with 3 bases left between them. Germline V lookup: CDR1 MDHEN, CDR2 SYDVKM. The CDR3 sequence is CASSLTSTDTQYF. The CDR3 region has the DNA TGTGCCAGCAGTTTAACGAGCACAGATACGCAGTATTTT.

The gene calls are TRBV29-1 and TRBJ1-2; 8 positions agree with TRBD1. V shed 5 bases and J 1 base; nucleotides not matched to a gene: 9. The CDR3 length is 15 residues. The germline CDR1 and CDR2 sequences are SQVTM and ANQGSEA. CDR3 sequence (DNA): TGCAGCGTTCCCGGACAGGGAAGAGGTAACTATGGCTACACCTTC. Translating it yields CSVPGQGRGNYGYTF.

The chain employs TRBV4-1 and TRBJ2-1, with 7 bases identical to TRBD2. The trim removed 5 bases at V and 7 bases at J, leaving 5 bases unmatched. This CDR3 is 13 amino acids long. Germline CDR1 and CDR2: MGHRA and YSYEKL. The CDR3 protein is CASSWGLPNEQFF. In DNA, the CDR3 is TGCGCCAGCAGCTGGGGACTACCGAATGAGCAGTTCTTC.

The CDR3 loop reads CASSQGSGQGSYEQYF. The CDR3 region has the DNA TGTGCCAGCAGTCAGGGATCGGGACAGGGCTCCTACGAGCAGTACTTC. This sequence joins TRBV28 and TRBJ2-7; 9 positions agree with TRBD1. V was pared by 5 bases and J by 0 bases, with 8 bases of the junction left unmatched. This CDR3 is 16 amino acids long. CDR1 MDHEN and CDR2 SYDVKM come from the germline V gene.

The chain couples TRBV7-9 to TRBJ2-4; D perhaps matches TRBD2 (5 bases). Germline loops: CDR1 SEHNR, CDR2 FQNEAQ (reference sequence). V lost 8 bases and J 1 base, leaving 27 bases between the germline ends. The CDR3 is 19 residues long. This CDR3 is CASLFLWRVIAPAKNIQYF. The DNA of the CDR3 is TGTGCCAGCTTATTTCTTTGGCGGGTCATTGCCCCGGCCAAAAACATTCAGTACTTC.

This chain links TRBV12-5 with TRBJ1-2; maybe TRBD1 (5 bases). Germline lookup yields CDR1 LGHNT and CDR2 FRNRAP. The CDR3 is 16 residues long. The V gene lost 3 bases and the J gene lost 4 bases, with 18 bases spanning the gap. DNA for the CDR3: TGTGCTAGTGGTTTTGTGGGGCTCGGTTACGTCTATGGCTACACCTTC. Amino acids: CASGFVGLGYVYGYTF.

J is TRBJ2-5 and V is TRBV13, with a weak D call TRBD2 (7 bases). V was clipped by 1 base and J by 2 bases, with 11 bases between them. Germline V gene lookup returns CDR1 PRHDT and CDR2 FYEKMQ (reference sequence). The CDR3 consists of 15 residues. The CDR3 protein is CASSLAGGQQETQYF. The CDR3 DNA reads TGTGCCAGCAGCTTAGCGGGGGGACAACAAGAGACCCAGTACTTC.

The rearrangement uses TRBV29-1 and TRBJ1-1; a weak D match, TRBD1 (5 bases). Looked up from germline, CDR1 is SQVTM and CDR2 is ANQGSEA. Deletions cut 4 bases from V and 5 bases from J, with 20 bases between. This CDR3 has 15 amino acids. The CDR3 sequence: CSVAGTTTTDTEAFF. For the CDR3, the DNA is TGCAGCGTTGCAGGGACCACAACCACGGATACTGAAGCTTTCTTT.

This chain connects TRBV12-5 to TRBJ1-1; no reliable D call. The CDR3 runs to 13 residues. Deletions cut 7 bases from V and 0 bases from J, with 9 bases between. Germline-derived CDR1 and CDR2 are LGHNT and FRNRAP. In DNA, the CDR3 is TGTGCTAGTGCCGAATACATGAACACTGAAGCTTTCTTT. Its translation is CASAEYMNTEAFF.

This chain links TRBV13 with TRBJ2-1, with D unresolved. V dropped 4 bases and J dropped 4 bases, with 14 bases sitting between them. The CDR3 is 15 residues long. Germline loops: CDR1 PRHDT, CDR2 FYEKMQ (reference sequence). The CDR3 is CASSSSSLSYNEQFF. The CDR3 DNA is TGTGCCAGCAGCTCCAGCAGCCTGTCATACAATGAGCAGTTCTTC.

This clone was observed a few times. This sequence joins TRBV5-1 and TRBJ1-1, with a weak D call TRBD1 (5 bases). CDR1 and CDR2 (germline): SGHRS, YFSETQ. The CDR3 is 16 residues long. With 4 bases removed from V and 1 base from J, the gap between germline ends came to 17 bases. CDR3 sequence: CASSQGWGMSNTEAFF. CDR3 nucleotides: TGCGCCAGCAGCCAAGGTTGGGGGATGTCGAACACTGAAGCTTTCTTT.

V gene TRBV13 combines with J gene TRBJ2-7; TRBD1 aligns across 8 bases. The V segment lost 5 bases and the J segment 0 bases; nucleotides outside the gene matches: 6. CDR1 and CDR2 (germline): PRHDT, FYEKMQ (reference sequence). This CDR3 contains 15 residues. CDR3: CASSRRDRSSYEQYF. The CDR3 DNA follows: TGTGCCAGCAGCAGACGGGACAGGAGCTCCTACGAGCAGTACTTC.

In its sample, this clone was seen a few times. The rearrangement uses TRBV18 and TRBJ2-6, with D perhaps TRBD1 (6 bases). Per germline, CDR1 KGHSH and CDR2 LQKENI. V lost 2 bases and J lost 1, with 9 bases in between. This CDR3 has 16 amino acids. DNA of the CDR3: TGTGCCAGCTCACCATACAGGGTTTCTGGGGCCAACGTCCTGACTTTC. This encodes CASSPYRVSGANVLTF.

The chain combines TRBV14 with TRBJ1-1; no clear D. Trimming took 0 bases from V and 4 from J, leaving 12 bases between them. The CDR3 covers 15 residues. Germline CDR1 reads SGHDN; CDR2 reads FVKESK. Here the CDR3 DNA reads TGTGCCAGCAGCCAAGACGGATCAGGACTCACTGAAGCTTTCTTT. Amino acid sequence: CASSQDGSGLTEAFF.